Presented here are 18 T cell receptor beta chains from one specimen sequenced in a study of T cell responses to AZD1222 COVID-19 vaccine. This table comes from immunoSEQ multiplex PCR, and its TCRdb copy is limited to in-frame clones, with some not included. The sample yields 75,000 to 95,000 clones, roughly 90% seen once. The sample here was peripheral blood, taken 28 days after the second AZD1222 dose. The source is an adult who received the AZD1222 COVID-19 vaccine.

This chain connects TRBV6-5 to TRBJ2-5, with 9 positions matching TRBD2. Germline V gene sequence: CDR1 MNHEY, CDR2 SVGAGI. J was trimmed by 5 bases and V by 3 bases; bases with no gene match: 7. The CDR3 contains 15 residues. Here the CDR3 DNA reads TGTGCCAGCAGTTATTTCGGGGGACTAGCCGAGACCCAGTACTTC. This codes for CASSYFGGLAETQYF.

This chain connects TRBV19 to TRBJ2-5; 9 bases fit TRBD1. The CDR3 totals 14 residues. CDR1 is LNHDA and CDR2 is SQIVND in the germline V gene (reference sequence). Trimming took 6 bases from V and 0 from J; bases not matched to a gene: 2. CDR3 protein: CASSWDRDQETQYF. In nucleotides, the CDR3 is TGTGCCAGTAGCTGGGACAGGGACCAAGAGACCCAGTACTTC.

The rearrangement uses TRBV3-1 (or the pseudogene TRBV3-2) and TRBJ2-3, with 13 bases aligning to TRBD2. CDR1 and CDR2 (germline): LGHDT, YNNKEL (reference sequence). V shed 5 bases and J 6 bases; nucleotides not matched to a gene: 8. This CDR3 contains 16 residues. CDR3 in amino acids: CASSLSLAGGHDTQYF. The CDR3 bases are TGTGCCAGCAGCTTATCACTAGCGGGGGGGCATGATACGCAGTATTTT.

The rearrangement uses TRBV2 and TRBJ1-2, with a weak D call TRBD1 (6 bases). V was clipped by 1 base and J by 4 bases, with 13 bases between them. The CDR3 extends over 15 amino acids. Germline-derived CDR1 and CDR2 are SNHLY and FYNNEI. The CDR3 protein is CASSEEGGQIYGYTF. CDR3 nucleotides: TGTGCCAGCAGTGAAGAGGGGGGACAAATCTATGGCTACACCTTC.

This sequence joins TRBV28 and TRBJ2-2, with TRBD1 matching over 8 bases. In germline, CDR1 is MDHEN, CDR2 SYDVKM. The length of the CDR3 is 16 residues. The J segment lost 4 bases and the V segment lost 3 bases, leaving 7 bases of the junction unmatched. DNA of the CDR3: TGTGCCAGCAGTTTGGATGGACAGGGACGCACCGGGGAGCTGTTTTTT. Translating it yields CASSLDGQGRTGELFF.

This clone was counted between two and nine times. Here the CDR3 reads CASSRGTVNYGYTF. The CDR3 DNA reads as TGTGCCAGCAGCCGCGGGACAGTCAACTATGGCTACACCTTC. The chain carries TRBV7-2 and TRBJ1-2; 7 bases line up with TRBD1. CDR3 length: 14 residues. V dropped 5 bases and J dropped 2; count of bases not matched to a gene: 5. Germline V gene data show CDR1 as SGHTA and CDR2 as FQGNSA.

The rearrangement uses TRBV5-1 and TRBJ1-5; D unresolved. Trimming took 0 bases from V and 1 from J, leaving 2 bases between them. Germline CDR1 SGHRS, CDR2 YFSETQ. The length of the CDR3 is 13 residues. This CDR3 reads CASSLESNQPQHF. CDR3 in DNA: TGCGCCAGCAGCTTGGAGAGCAATCAGCCCCAGCATTTT.

The chain links TRBV6-2 or TRBV6-3 to TRBJ2-1, with 11 bases fitting TRBD2. The CDR3 is made up of 16 amino acids. Trimming cost V 5 bases and J 10 bases; bases outside gene matches: 13. Germline lookup yields CDR1 MNHEY and CDR2 SVGEGT. Here the CDR3 reads CASSTPGLAVLGEQFF. The CDR3 DNA reads TGTGCCAGCAGTACCCCGGGACTAGCGGTATTAGGCGAGCAGTTCTTC.

The V gene is TRBV10-2, the J gene TRBJ1-3; maybe TRBD1 (5 bases). Between the trimmed V and J ends, which lost 2 bases and 14 bases, there was a span of 10 bases. The length of the CDR3 is 11 residues. Germline CDR1 and CDR2: WSHSY and SAAADI. CDR3 region: CASSEGPGLYF. The CDR3 nucleotides are TGCGCCAGCAGTGAGGGGCCGGGACTATATTTT.

The V gene is TRBV7-6, the J gene TRBJ2-1; D is unresolved. The germline V gene has CDR1 SGHVS and CDR2 FNYEAQ. V was shortened by 0 bases and J by 7 bases, with 13 bases between the two germline ends. The CDR3 has 15 amino acids. CDR3 coding DNA: TGTGCCAGCAGCTTAGCGTCAGCCTGGGGAAATGAGCAGTTCTTC. Translation: CASSLASAWGNEQFF.

The chain combines TRBV5-6 with TRBJ2-1; D tentatively reads TRBD1 or TRBD2 (5 bases each). The CDR3 runs to 14 residues. With 0 bases removed from V and 5 bases from J, the gap between germline ends came to 9 bases. Germline V gene sequence: CDR1 SGHDT, CDR2 YYEEEE. For the CDR3, the DNA is TGTGCCAGCAGCTTGGATGAGGGGCACAATGAGCAGTTCTTC. This sequence encodes CASSLDEGHNEQFF.

J is TRBJ2-2 and V is TRBV12-5, with D possibly matching TRBD1 (6 bases). The CDR3 covers 13 residues. Trimming pared 8 bases from V and 7 bases from J, leaving 14 bases between. Germline V gene sequence: CDR1 LGHNT, CDR2 FRNRAP. CDR3 loop: CASYRRGDGELFF. CDR3 in DNA: TGTGCTAGTTACCGCAGGGGTGACGGGGAGCTGTTTTTT.

This clone appeared once. This chain joins TRBV6-5 and TRBJ1-2; D gene unclear. CDR3 length equals 14 residues. V shed 6 bases and J shed 2 bases, with 13 bases lying between them. Germline V gives CDR1 MNHEY, CDR2 SVGAGI. CDR3 region: CASSPRQWNYGYTF. The CDR3 DNA follows: TGTGCCAGCAGCCCACGGCAGTGGAACTATGGCTACACCTTC.

The gene calls are TRBV30 and TRBJ1-6, with D uncertain. The CDR3 loop spans 12 amino acids. The germline V gene has CDR1 GTSNPN and CDR2 SVGIG (reference sequence). V shed 4 bases and J shed 5 bases, with 6 bases lying between them. The CDR3 DNA follows: TGTGCCTGGACACAGAATAATTCACCCCTCCACTTT. Amino acids: CAWTQNNSPLHF.

This sequence joins TRBV5-1 and TRBJ2-2; D may match TRBD1 or TRBD2 (5 bases each). Deletions cut 4 bases from V and 3 bases from J, with 16 bases between. This CDR3 has 16 amino acids. From germline, CDR1 is SGHRS and CDR2 YFSETQ. This CDR3 reads CASSREGTDDTGELFF. CDR3 sequence (DNA): TGCGCCAGCAGCCGGGAAGGGACGGATGACACCGGGGAGCTGTTTTTT.

This chain connects TRBV5-4 to TRBJ2-5; D possibly corresponds to TRBD1 (6 bases). The V and J ends lost 2 bases and 7 bases respectively, with 18 bases between them. Germline CDR1 reads SGHNT; CDR2 reads YYREEE (reference sequence). The CDR3 runs to 15 residues. CDR3 DNA: TGTGCCAGCAGCTTACCCGGGACACTTAGGGGGACCCAGTACTTC. Its protein is CASSLPGTLRGTQYF.

The chain carries TRBV6-1 and TRBJ1-2; 8 nucleotides match TRBD1. The V gene's germline CDR1 is MNHNS and CDR2 SASEGT. This CDR3 spans 16 amino acids. The V gene end was trimmed by 0 bases and the J gene end by 1 base; junction bases not matched to a gene: 4. The CDR3 loop reads CASSEAGQAFNYGYTF. The CDR3 coding sequence is TGTGCCAGCAGTGAAGCGGGACAGGCGTTTAACTATGGCTACACCTTC.

The CDR3 is CASSSGGGGTEAFF. CDR3 DNA: TGTGCCAGCAGTTCAGGGGGCGGAGGCACTGAAGCTTTCTTT. The chain employs TRBV28 and TRBJ1-1, with 8 positions matching TRBD1. This CDR3 has 14 amino acids. Germline V gives CDR1 MDHEN, CDR2 SYDVKM. Losses at the gene ends were 4 bases for V and 4 bases for J; bases not matched to a gene: 5. The entire variable domain, with the rest obtained from reference TRBV28 and TRBJ1-1, is as follows: DVKVTQSSRYLVKRTGEKVFLECVQDMDHENMFWYRQDPGLGLRLIYFSYDVKMKEKGDIPEGYSVSREKKERFSLILESASTNQTSMYLCASSSGGGGTEAFFGQGTRLTVV.